This T cell receptor (beta chain) was sequenced for a study of metastatic and nonmetastatic thyroid tumors. TCRdb reanalyzed the PCR reads via MiXCR. This table holds approximately 17,000 clones, 25% found once. Looked up from germline, CDR1 is DFQATT and CDR2 is SNEGSKA (reference sequence). The CDR3 loop spans 17 amino acids. J gave up 6 bases and V 7 bases, and 13 bases lay outside the gene matches. All patients reached thyroid surgery having received no treatment beforehand. The chain recombines TRBV20-1 with TRBJ2-1; 15 bases are shared with TRBD2. The sequence was collected from a female donor with papillary thyroid cancer or a benign thyroid nodule (not recorded which). Some clones in this sample may be carry-over from other donors' samples. Sample: adjacent normal tissue. CDR3 in amino acids: CSVPQRTSGRVPNEQFF. The CDR3 DNA reads TGCAGTGTTCCACAGAGGACTAGCGGGAGGGTCCCCAATGAGCAGTTCTTC.